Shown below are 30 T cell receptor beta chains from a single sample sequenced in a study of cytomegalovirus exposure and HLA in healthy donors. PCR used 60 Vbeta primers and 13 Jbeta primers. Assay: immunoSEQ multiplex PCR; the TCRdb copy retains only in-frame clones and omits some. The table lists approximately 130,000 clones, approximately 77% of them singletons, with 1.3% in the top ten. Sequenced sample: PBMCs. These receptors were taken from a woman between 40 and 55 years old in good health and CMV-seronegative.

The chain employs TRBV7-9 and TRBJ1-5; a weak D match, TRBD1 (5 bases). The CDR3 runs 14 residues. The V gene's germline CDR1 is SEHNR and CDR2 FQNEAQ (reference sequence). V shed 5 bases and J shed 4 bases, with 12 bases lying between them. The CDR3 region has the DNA TGTGCCAGCAGCAAGGCGGAGGGGAATCAGCCCCAGCATTTT. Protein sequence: CASSKAEGNQPQHF.

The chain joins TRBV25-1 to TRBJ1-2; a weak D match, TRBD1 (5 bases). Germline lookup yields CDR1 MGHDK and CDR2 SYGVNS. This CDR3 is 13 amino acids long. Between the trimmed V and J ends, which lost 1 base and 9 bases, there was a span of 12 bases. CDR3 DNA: TGTGCCAGCAGTGAATCGTGGACAACGAGCTACACCTTC. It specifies CASSESWTTSYTF.

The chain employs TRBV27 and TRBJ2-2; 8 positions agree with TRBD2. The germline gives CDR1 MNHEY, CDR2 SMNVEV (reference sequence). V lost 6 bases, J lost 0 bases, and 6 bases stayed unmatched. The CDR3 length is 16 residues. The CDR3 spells CASSIDGGANTGELFF. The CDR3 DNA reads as TGTGCCAGCAGCATAGACGGGGGGGCGAACACCGGGGAGCTGTTTTTT.

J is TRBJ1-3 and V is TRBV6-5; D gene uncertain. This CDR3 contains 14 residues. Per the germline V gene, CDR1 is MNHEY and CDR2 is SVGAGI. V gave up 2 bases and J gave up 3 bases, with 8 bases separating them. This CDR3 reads CASSYLPNGNTIYF. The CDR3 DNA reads TGTGCCAGCAGTTACCTGCCTAATGGAAACACCATATATTTT.

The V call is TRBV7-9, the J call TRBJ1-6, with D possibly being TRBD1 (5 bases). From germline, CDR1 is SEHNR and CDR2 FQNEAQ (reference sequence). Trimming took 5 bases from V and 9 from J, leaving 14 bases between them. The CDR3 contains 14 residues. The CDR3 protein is CASSESGGGSPLHF. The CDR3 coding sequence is TGTGCCAGCAGCGAAAGTGGGGGGGGTTCACCCCTCCACTTT.

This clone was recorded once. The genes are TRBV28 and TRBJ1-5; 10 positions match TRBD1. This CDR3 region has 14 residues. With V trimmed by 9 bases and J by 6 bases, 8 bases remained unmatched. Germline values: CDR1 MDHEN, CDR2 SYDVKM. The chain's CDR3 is CASIDRGRTQPQHF. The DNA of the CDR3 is TGTGCCAGTATTGACAGGGGGCGCACTCAGCCCCAGCATTTT.

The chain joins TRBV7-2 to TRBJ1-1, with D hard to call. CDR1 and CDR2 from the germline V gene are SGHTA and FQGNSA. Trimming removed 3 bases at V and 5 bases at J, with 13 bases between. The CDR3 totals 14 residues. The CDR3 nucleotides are TGTGCCAGCAGCTTGTTCGTCCCGACAACTGAAGCTTTCTTT. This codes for CASSLFVPTTEAFF.

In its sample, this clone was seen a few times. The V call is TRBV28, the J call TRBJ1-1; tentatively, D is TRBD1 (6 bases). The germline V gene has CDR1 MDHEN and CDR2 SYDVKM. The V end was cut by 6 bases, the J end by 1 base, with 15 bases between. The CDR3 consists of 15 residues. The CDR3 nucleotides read TGTGCCAGCAGCGTAAGAGGGACACAGAACACTGAAGCTTTCTTT. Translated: CASSVRGTQNTEAFF. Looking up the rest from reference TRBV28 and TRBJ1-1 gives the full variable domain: DVKVTQSSRYLVKRTGEKVFLECVQDMDHENMFWYRQDPGLGLRLIYFSYDVKMKEKGDIPEGYSVSREKKERFSLILESASTNQTSMYLCASSVRGTQNTEAFFGQGTRLTVV.

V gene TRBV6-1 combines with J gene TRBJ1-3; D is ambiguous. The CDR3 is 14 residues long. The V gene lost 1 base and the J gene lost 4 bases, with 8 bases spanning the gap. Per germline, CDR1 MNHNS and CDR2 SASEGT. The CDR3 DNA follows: TGTGCCAGCAGTGAAGGCGCAAAGGGAAACACCATATATTTT. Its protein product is CASSEGAKGNTIYF.

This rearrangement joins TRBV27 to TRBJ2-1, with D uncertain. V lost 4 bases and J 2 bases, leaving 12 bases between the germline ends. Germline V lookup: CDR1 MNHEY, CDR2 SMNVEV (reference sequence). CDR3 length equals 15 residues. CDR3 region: CASSSYTKTYNEQFF. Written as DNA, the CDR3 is TGTGCCAGCAGTTCGTACACCAAAACCTACAATGAGCAGTTCTTC.

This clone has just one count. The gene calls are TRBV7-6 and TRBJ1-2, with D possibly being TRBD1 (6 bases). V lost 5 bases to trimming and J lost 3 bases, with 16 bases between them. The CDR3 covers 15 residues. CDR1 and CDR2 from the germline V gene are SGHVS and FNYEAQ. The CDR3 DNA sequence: TGTGCCAGCAGCCTAGATAAAACAGGGCACTATGGCTACACCTTC. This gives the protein CASSLDKTGHYGYTF.

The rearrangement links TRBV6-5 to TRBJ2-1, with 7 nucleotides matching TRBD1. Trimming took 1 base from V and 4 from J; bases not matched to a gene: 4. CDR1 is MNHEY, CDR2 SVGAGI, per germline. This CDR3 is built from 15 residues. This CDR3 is CASSYLGTAYNEQFF. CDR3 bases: TGTGCCAGCAGTTACTTGGGGACAGCTTACAATGAGCAGTTCTTC.

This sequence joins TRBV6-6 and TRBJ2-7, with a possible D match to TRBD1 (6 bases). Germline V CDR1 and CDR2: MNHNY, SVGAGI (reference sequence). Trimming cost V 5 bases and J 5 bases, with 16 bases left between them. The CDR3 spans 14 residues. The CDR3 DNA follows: TGTGCCAGCAGTGACAACAGGGAAGTAAACGAGCAGTACTTC. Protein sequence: CASSDNREVNEQYF.

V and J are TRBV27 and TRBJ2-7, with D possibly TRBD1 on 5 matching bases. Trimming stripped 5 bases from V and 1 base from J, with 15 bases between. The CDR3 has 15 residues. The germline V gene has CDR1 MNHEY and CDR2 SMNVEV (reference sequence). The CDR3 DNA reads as TGTGCCAGCAGTCCCACCCGCCCAGGGTCCTACGAGCAGTACTTC. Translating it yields CASSPTRPGSYEQYF.

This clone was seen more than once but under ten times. CDR3: CASSYVSGTGGNEQYF. The CDR3 DNA reads as TGTGCCAGCAGTTACGTTAGTGGGACAGGGGGTAACGAGCAGTACTTC. This rearrangement joins TRBV6-5 to TRBJ2-7; 11 bases agree with TRBD1. Trimming took 2 bases from V and 5 from J; bases not matched to a gene: 8. The CDR3 consists of 16 residues. Germline CDR1 MNHEY, CDR2 SVGAGI.

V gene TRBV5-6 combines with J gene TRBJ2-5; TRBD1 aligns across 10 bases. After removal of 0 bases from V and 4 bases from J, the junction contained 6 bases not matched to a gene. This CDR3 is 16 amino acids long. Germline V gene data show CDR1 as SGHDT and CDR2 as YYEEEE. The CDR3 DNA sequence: TGTGCCAGCAGCTTGGCGGGACAGGGGCTCGGAGAGACCCAGTACTTC. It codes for CASSLAGQGLGETQYF.

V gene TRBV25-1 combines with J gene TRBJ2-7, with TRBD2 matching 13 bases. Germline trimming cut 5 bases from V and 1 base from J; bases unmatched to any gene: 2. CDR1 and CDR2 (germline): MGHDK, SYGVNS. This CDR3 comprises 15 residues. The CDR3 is CASSTLAGGSYEQYF. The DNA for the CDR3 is TGTGCCAGCAGTACACTAGCGGGGGGGTCCTACGAGCAGTACTTC.

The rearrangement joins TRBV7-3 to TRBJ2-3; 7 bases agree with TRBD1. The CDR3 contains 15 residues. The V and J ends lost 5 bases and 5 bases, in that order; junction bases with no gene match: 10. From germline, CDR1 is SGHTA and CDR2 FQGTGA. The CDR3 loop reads CASSRQTGSIDTQYF. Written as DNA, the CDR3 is TGTGCCAGCAGCCGTCAGACAGGGTCTATAGATACGCAGTATTTT.

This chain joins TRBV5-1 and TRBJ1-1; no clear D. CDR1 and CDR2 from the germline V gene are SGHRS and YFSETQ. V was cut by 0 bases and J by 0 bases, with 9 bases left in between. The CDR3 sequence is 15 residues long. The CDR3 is CASSLAPQMNTEAFF. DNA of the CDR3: TGCGCCAGCAGCTTGGCCCCTCAGATGAACACTGAAGCTTTCTTT.

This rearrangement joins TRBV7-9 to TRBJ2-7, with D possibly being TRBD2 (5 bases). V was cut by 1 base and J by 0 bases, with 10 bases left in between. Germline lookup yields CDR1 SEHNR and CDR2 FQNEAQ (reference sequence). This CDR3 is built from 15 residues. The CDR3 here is CASSLVSGSSYEQYF. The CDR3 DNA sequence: TGTGCCAGCAGCTTAGTATCGGGGAGCTCCTACGAGCAGTACTTC. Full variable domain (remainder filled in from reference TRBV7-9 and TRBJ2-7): DTGVSQNPRHKITKRGQNVTFRCDPISEHNRLYWYRQTLGQGPEFLTYFQNEAQLEKSRLLSDRFSAERPKGSFSTLEIQRTEQGDSAMYLCASSLVSGSSYEQYFGPGTRLTVT.

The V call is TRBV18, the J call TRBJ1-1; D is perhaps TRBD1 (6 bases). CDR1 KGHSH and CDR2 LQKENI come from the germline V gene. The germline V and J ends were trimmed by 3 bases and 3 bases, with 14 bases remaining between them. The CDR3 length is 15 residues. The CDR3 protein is CASSPTQQGDTEAFF. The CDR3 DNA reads TGTGCCAGCTCACCGACCCAACAGGGTGACACTGAAGCTTTCTTT.

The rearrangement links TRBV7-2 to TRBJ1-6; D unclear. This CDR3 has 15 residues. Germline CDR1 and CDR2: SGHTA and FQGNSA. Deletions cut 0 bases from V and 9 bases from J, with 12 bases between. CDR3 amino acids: CASSLAEVLGSPLHF. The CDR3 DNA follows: TGTGCCAGCAGCTTAGCGGAGGTTCTGGGTTCACCCCTCCACTTT. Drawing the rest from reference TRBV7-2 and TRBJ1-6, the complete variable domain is GAGVSQSPSNKVTEKGKDVELRCDPISGHTALYWYRQSLGQGLEFLIYFQGNSAPDKSGLPSDRFSAERTGGSVSTLTIQRTQQEDSAVYLCASSLAEVLGSPLHFGNGTRLTVT.

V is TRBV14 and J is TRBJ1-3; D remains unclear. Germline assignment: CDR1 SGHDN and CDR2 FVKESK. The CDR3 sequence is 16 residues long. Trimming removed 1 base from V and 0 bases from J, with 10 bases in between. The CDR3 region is CASSQVRDFSGNTIYF. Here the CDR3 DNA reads TGTGCCAGCAGCCAAGTTCGGGATTTCTCTGGAAACACCATATATTTT.

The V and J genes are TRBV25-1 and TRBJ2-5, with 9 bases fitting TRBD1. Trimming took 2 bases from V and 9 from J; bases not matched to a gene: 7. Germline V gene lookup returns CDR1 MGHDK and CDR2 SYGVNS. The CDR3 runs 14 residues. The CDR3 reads CASSEPGQGRAQYF. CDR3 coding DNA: TGTGCCAGCAGTGAACCCGGACAGGGGAGGGCCCAGTACTTC.

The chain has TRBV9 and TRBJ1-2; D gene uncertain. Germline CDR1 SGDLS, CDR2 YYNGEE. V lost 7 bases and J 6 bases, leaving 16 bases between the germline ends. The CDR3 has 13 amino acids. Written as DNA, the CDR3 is TGTGCCAGCGGAGGACTGCTTAGAGATGGCTACACCTTC. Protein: CASGGLLRDGYTF. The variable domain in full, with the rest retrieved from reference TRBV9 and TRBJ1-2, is DSGVTQTPKHLITATGQRVTLRCSPRSGDLSVYWYQQSLDQGLQFLIQYYNGEERAKGNILERFSAQQFPDLHSELNLSSLELGDSALYFCASGGLLRDGYTFGSGTRLTVV.

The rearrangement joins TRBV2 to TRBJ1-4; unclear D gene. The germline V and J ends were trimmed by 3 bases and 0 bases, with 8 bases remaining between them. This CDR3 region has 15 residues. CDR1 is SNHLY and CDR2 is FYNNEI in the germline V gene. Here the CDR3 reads CASSDQPATNEKLFF. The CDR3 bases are TGTGCCAGCAGTGACCAACCAGCAACTAATGAAAAACTGTTTTTT.

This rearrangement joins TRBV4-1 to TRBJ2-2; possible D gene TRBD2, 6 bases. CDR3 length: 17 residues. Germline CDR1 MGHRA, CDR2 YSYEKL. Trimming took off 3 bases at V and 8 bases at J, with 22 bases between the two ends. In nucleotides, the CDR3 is TGCGCCAGCAGCCACGGATGGACGTTAGCGGTCACGGGGGAGCTGTTTTTT. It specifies CASSHGWTLAVTGELFF.

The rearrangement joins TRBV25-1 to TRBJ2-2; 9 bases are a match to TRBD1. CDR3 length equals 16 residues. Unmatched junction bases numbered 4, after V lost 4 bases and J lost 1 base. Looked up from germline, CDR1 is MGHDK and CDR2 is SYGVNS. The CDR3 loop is CASSVVGQGNTGELFF. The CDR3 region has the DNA TGTGCCAGCAGTGTAGTGGGACAGGGGAACACCGGGGAGCTGTTTTTT.

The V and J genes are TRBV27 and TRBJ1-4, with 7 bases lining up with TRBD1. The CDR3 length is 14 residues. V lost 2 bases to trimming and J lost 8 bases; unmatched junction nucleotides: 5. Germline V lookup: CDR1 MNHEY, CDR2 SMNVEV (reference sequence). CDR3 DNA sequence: TGTGCCAGCAGTTTAAACAGGGGTTGGGAAAAACTGTTTTTT. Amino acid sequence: CASSLNRGWEKLFF.

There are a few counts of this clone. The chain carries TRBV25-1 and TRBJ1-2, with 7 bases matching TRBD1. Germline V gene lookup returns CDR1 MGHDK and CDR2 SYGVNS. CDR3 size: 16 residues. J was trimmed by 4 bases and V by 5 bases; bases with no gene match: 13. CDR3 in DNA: TGTGCCAGCAGTCGTTGGGGCCAGGGGGTAGGCTATGGCTACACCTTC. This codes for CASSRWGQGVGYGYTF.